One TCR beta chain is described in this entry. What it binds is unknown. The assay was immunoSEQ multiplex PCR, and TCRdb's table has in-frame clones only and misses some. The sample lists some 2,500,000 clones; roughly 93% were seen once. The sample belongs to a study of shared clonotypes between healthy human individuals. Study observations and caveats: At large depth, rarefaction still showed sorted-subset sequencing to be incomplete. The generation probabilities recorded for non-shared clonotypes fell below those of clonotypes shared by all four donors.

All the donors were Caucasian adults who lived in Nashville, Tennessee. Negatively enriched CD4+ T cells were divided by CD45RA into naive and memory. V lost 5 bases and J lost 2; bases outside the gene matches: 15. The length of the CDR3 is 18 residues. Looked up from germline, CDR1 is GTSNPN and CDR2 is SVGIG (reference sequence). V usage is TRBV30 and J usage is TRBJ2-5; 12 bases are shared with TRBD2. This TCR came from a man aged 18-30 years in good health. Some clones in this sample may be carry-over from other donors' samples. Input material: naive CD4+ T cells from PBMCs. The subset denotes: CD45RA+ positively selected. The chain's CDR3 is CAWGRGLAGGPGQETQYF. The CDR3 DNA follows: TGTGCCTGGGGCCGGGGGCTAGCGGGAGGGCCGGGACAAGAGACCCAGTACTTC.